This T cell receptor beta chain was identified during a study of blood T cell repertoires in COVID-19. Study-wide background: Some COVID-19 samples were acute and others convalescent; all came from the United States, Italy and Spain. PBMCs, B-cell-depleted T cells, or T cells provided the cDNA or gDNA that made up the material.

Trimming cost V 3 bases and J 4 bases; bases outside gene matches: 9. The CDR3 spans 16 residues. Germline V gene data show CDR1 as SGHTA and CDR2 as FQGNSA. Original handling: From reference gene primer amplification, estimates of nucleated cell counts were derived. TCRdb's table, derived via immunoSEQ multiplex PCR, lists solely in-frame clones and lacks some. The V and J calls and clone size were taken over from that table, and D and trimming were inferred from the DNA. The sample has roughly 57,000 clones, 75% to 95% seen once; the top ten hold roughly 15%. This receptor was taken from a man older than 75 with acute or convalescent COVID-19. What was sequenced was peripheral blood. The gene calls are TRBV7-2 and TRBJ1-5, with 7 bases aligning to TRBD1. Written as DNA, the CDR3 is TGTGCCAGCAGCTTGGGCGGGGACAGCCGAAATCAGCCCCAGCATTTT. Amino acids: CASSLGGDSRNQPQHF. Drawing the rest from reference TRBV7-2 and TRBJ1-5, the complete variable domain is GAGVSQSPSNKVTEKGKDVELRCDPISGHTALYWYRQSLGQGLEFLIYFQGNSAPDKSGLPSDRFSAERTGGSVSTLTIQRTQQEDSAVYLCASSLGGDSRNQPQHFGDGTRLSIL.